This T cell receptor beta chain is drawn from a study of blood T cell repertoires in COVID-19. Overall study context: Acute and convalescent COVID-19 specimens originated in the United States, Italy and Spain.

Symptom resolution, clearance, or two negative PCRs marked the recovered donors of Cohort 3. Data came from immunoSEQ multiplex PCR; TCRdb stores just in-frame clones and leaves some out. This sample yields 110,000 to 150,000 clones, of which 86% are seen a single time; roughly 3.9% belongs to the top ten. The CDR3 has 17 amino acids. Germline V CDR1 and CDR2: SGHTA, FQGNSA. V lost 5 bases, J lost 7 bases, and 16 bases stayed unmatched. This sequence was found in a middle-aged man who had recovered from COVID-19. The chain is built from TRBV7-2 and TRBJ2-4, with TRBD1 matching 8 bases. Sequenced sample: PBMCs or T cells enriched from blood (not recorded which). The CDR3: CASSPTKGQAPGNIQYF. CDR3 nucleotide sequence: TGTGCCAGCAGCCCTACCAAGGGACAGGCACCTGGGAACATTCAGTACTTC. Drawing the rest from reference TRBV7-2 and TRBJ2-4, the complete variable domain is GAGVSQSPSNKVTEKGKDVELRCDPISGHTALYWYRQSLGQGLEFLIYFQGNSAPDKSGLPSDRFSAERTGGSVSTLTIQRTQQEDSAVYLCASSPTKGQAPGNIQYFGAGTRLSVL.